This TCR beta chain was documented in a study of early T cells in non-severe SARS-CoV-2 infection. Each single cDNA molecule received a unique molecular identifier. Each CDR3 protein gets one entry after TCRdb re-called the 5' RACE reads with MiXCR. The sample has tens of thousands of distinct CDR3 sequences; around 12% are singletons. Details on this clonotype: Antigen specificity is unknown.

This CDR3 is 14 amino acids long. Trimming removed 7 bases from V and 4 bases from J; junction bases left unmatched: 5. Findings and caveats of the study: Private and CD4 specificities were missed by VDJdb matching, skewed to anti-spike CD8.

This TCR came from an adult who was a healthcare worker with PCR-confirmed SARS-CoV-2 infection or an uninfected control (not recorded which). This chain uses TRBV12-3 or TRBV12-4 with TRBJ2-3; 10 bases are shared with TRBD1. Sequenced sample: whole blood. Here the CDR3 reads CASNGQGVPDTQYF. Written as DNA, the CDR3 is TGTGCCAGCAACGGACAGGGGGTTCCAGATACGCAGTATTTT.